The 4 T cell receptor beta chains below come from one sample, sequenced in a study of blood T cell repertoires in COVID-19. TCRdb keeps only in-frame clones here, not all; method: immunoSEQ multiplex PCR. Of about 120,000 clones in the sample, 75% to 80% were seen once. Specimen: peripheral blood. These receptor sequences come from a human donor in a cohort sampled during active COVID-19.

CDR3 in DNA: TGCGCCAGCAGCCAAGAGACAGGGTTCTACGAGCAGTACTTC. It yields the protein CASSQETGFYEQYF. The chain joins TRBV4-1 to TRBJ2-7, with 7 bases matching TRBD1. Trimming cost V 0 bases and J 3 bases; bases outside gene matches: 2. The CDR3 loop spans 14 amino acids. From germline, CDR1 is MGHRA and CDR2 YSYEKL.

CDR3 residues: CASRTESYEQYF. The CDR3 DNA reads TGCGCCAGCAGGACAGAGAGCTACGAGCAGTACTTC. The V gene is TRBV10-2, the J gene TRBJ2-7; D is perhaps TRBD1 (5 bases). The germline CDR1 and CDR2 sequences are WSHSY and SAAADI. Trimming cost V 6 bases and J 3 bases, with 9 bases left between them. This CDR3 has 12 amino acids.

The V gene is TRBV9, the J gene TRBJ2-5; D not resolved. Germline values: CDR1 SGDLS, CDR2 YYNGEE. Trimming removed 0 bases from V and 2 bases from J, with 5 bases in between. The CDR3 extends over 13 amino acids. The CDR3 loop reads CASSVGGQETQYF. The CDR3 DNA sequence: TGTGCCAGCAGCGTAGGAGGTCAAGAGACCCAGTACTTC. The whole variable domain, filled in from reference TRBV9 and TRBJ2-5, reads DSGVTQTPKHLITATGQRVTLRCSPRSGDLSVYWYQQSLDQGLQFLIQYYNGEERAKGNILERFSAQQFPDLHSELNLSSLELGDSALYFCASSVGGQETQYFGPGTRLLVL.

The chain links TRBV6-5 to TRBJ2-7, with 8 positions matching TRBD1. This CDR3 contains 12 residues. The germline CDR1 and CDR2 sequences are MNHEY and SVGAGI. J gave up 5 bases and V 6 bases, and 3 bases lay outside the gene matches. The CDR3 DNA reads TGTGCCAGCAGACGACAGGGGAACGAGCAGTACTTC. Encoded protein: CASRRQGNEQYF.